The clone carrying this T cell receptor beta chain was recorded many times. This specimen belongs to a study of T cells in Graves' hyperthyroidism and ophthalmopathy. TCR beta CDR3 sequences were amplified from RNA transcripts. First-round RT-PCR with HTBI primers amplified the TCR CDR3 region. TCRdb reprocessed the multiplex PCR reads with MiXCR, giving one entry per CDR3 protein. The sample contains a few hundred thousand distinct CDR3 sequences, about 15% of which appear only once. The receptor comes from a woman under 40 with Graves' hyperthyroidism. The sample comprised blood.

The CDR3 here is CASREQGASATEAFF. For the CDR3, the DNA is TGTGCCAGCAGGGAGCAGGGGGCCAGTGCAACTGAAGCTTTCTTT. This rearrangement joins TRBV7-8 to TRBJ1-1; TRBD1 agrees at 8 bases. Trimming removed 6 bases from V and 5 bases from J; junction bases left unmatched: 11. The CDR3 consists of 15 residues. Per germline, CDR1 SGHVS and CDR2 FQNEAQ.